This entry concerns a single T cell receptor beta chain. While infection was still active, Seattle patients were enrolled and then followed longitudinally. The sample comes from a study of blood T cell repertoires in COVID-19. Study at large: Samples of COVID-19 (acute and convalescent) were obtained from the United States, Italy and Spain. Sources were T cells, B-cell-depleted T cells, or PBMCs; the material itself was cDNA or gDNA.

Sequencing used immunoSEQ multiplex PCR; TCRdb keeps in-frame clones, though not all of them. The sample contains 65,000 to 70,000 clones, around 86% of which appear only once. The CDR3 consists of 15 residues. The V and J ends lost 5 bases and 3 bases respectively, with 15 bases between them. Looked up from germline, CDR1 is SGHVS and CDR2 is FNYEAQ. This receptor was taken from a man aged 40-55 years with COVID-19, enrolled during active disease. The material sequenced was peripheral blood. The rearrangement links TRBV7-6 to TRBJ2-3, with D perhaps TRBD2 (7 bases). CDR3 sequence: CASSLVGGATDTQYF. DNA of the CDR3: TGTGCCAGCAGCCTGGTGGGGGGGGCGACAGATACGCAGTATTTT.